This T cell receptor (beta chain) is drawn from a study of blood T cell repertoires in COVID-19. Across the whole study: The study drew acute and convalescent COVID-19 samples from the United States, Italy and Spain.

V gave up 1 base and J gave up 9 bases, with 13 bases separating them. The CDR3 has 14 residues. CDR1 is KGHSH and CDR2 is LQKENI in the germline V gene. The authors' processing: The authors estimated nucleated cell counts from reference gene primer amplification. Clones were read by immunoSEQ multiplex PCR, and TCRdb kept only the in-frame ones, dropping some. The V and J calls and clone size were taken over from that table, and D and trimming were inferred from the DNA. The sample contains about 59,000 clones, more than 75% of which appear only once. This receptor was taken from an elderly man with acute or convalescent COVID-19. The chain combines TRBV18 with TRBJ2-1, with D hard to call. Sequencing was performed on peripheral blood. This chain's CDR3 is CASSPQIFSFEQFF. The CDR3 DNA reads TGTGCCAGCTCACCACAGATCTTCAGTTTTGAGCAGTTCTTC.